A selection of T cell receptor beta chains follows, all from one sample in a study of cytomegalovirus exposure and HLA in healthy donors. The table came from immunoSEQ multiplex PCR; TCRdb's copy has only in-frame clones and leaves some out. The sample contains roughly 120,000 clones, about three quarters of which appear only once. The sample was PBMCs. These receptor sequences come from a man in his fifties in good health and CMV-seronegative. The CDR3 runs from the conserved cysteine through the conserved F or W. A D gene is named only where the DNA matches it firmly. Only some rows state a clone size, as once, few, many or a class for expanded clones.

v_gene,j_gene,d_gene,len,abundance,CDR3aa,CDR3nt
TRBV6-5,TRBJ1-4,TRBD1,15,once,CASSGQGAPNEKLFF,TGTGCCAGCAGCGGACAGGGGGCGCCTAATGAAAAACTGTTTTTT
TRBV11-2,TRBJ2-2,TRBD1,16,-,CASSFLLTGNGGELFF,TGTGCCAGCAGCTTCCTCTTGACAGGGAACGGCGGGGAGCTGTTTTTT
TRBV5-1,TRBJ2-3,TRBD2,16,-,CASSSGQRGGTDTQYF,TGCGCCAGCAGCTCGGGCCAGCGGGGGGGCACAGATACGCAGTATTTT
TRBV15,TRBJ1-5,-,15,-,CATSRVPTGTQPQHF,TGTGCCACCAGCAGGGTTCCCACAGGGACCCAGCCCCAGCATTTT
TRBV6-5,TRBJ1-1,TRBD1,14,-,CASSYTGGDTEAFF,TGTGCCAGCAGTTACACAGGGGGGGACACTGAAGCTTTCTTT
TRBV5-1,TRBJ2-3,-,14,-,CASSLNRETDTQYF,TGCGCCAGCAGCTTGAACAGGGAGACAGATACGCAGTATTTT
TRBV11-1,TRBJ1-1,TRBD1,15,-,CASSFETGAATEAFF,TGTGCCAGCAGCTTTGAGACAGGGGCGGCCACTGAAGCTTTCTTT
TRBV4-1,TRBJ1-4,-,14,-,CASRVTGTNEKLFF,TGCGCCAGCAGGGTGACAGGAACTAATGAAAAACTGTTTTTT
TRBV18,TRBJ2-1,TRBD1,16,-,CASSPGTGGHSKEQFF,TGTGCCAGCTCACCAGGGACAGGGGGGCACTCAAAGGAGCAGTTCTTC
TRBV18,TRBJ1-2,TRBD1,15,-,CASSLGQGSNYGYTF,TGTGCCAGCTCACTGGGACAGGGGAGTAACTATGGCTACACCTTC
TRBV2,TRBJ1-4,-,15,-,CASSEERTANEKLFF,TGTGCCAGCAGTGAAGAAAGGACAGCTAATGAAAAACTGTTTTTT
TRBV21-1,TRBJ1-1,-,16,-,CASSTPPGTANTEAFF,TGTGCCAGCAGCACACCCCCGGGGACAGCCAACACTGAAGCTTTCTTT
TRBV10-1,TRBJ2-3,TRBD2,15,-,CASSESDRPGGTQYF,TGCGCCAGCAGTGAGTCGGACCGGCCCGGGGGGACGCAGTATTTT
TRBV15,TRBJ1-1,-,19,-,CATSRETASNYWGDTEAFF,TGTGCCACCAGCAGAGAAACCGCCTCAAATTATTGGGGAGACACTGAAGCTTTCTTT